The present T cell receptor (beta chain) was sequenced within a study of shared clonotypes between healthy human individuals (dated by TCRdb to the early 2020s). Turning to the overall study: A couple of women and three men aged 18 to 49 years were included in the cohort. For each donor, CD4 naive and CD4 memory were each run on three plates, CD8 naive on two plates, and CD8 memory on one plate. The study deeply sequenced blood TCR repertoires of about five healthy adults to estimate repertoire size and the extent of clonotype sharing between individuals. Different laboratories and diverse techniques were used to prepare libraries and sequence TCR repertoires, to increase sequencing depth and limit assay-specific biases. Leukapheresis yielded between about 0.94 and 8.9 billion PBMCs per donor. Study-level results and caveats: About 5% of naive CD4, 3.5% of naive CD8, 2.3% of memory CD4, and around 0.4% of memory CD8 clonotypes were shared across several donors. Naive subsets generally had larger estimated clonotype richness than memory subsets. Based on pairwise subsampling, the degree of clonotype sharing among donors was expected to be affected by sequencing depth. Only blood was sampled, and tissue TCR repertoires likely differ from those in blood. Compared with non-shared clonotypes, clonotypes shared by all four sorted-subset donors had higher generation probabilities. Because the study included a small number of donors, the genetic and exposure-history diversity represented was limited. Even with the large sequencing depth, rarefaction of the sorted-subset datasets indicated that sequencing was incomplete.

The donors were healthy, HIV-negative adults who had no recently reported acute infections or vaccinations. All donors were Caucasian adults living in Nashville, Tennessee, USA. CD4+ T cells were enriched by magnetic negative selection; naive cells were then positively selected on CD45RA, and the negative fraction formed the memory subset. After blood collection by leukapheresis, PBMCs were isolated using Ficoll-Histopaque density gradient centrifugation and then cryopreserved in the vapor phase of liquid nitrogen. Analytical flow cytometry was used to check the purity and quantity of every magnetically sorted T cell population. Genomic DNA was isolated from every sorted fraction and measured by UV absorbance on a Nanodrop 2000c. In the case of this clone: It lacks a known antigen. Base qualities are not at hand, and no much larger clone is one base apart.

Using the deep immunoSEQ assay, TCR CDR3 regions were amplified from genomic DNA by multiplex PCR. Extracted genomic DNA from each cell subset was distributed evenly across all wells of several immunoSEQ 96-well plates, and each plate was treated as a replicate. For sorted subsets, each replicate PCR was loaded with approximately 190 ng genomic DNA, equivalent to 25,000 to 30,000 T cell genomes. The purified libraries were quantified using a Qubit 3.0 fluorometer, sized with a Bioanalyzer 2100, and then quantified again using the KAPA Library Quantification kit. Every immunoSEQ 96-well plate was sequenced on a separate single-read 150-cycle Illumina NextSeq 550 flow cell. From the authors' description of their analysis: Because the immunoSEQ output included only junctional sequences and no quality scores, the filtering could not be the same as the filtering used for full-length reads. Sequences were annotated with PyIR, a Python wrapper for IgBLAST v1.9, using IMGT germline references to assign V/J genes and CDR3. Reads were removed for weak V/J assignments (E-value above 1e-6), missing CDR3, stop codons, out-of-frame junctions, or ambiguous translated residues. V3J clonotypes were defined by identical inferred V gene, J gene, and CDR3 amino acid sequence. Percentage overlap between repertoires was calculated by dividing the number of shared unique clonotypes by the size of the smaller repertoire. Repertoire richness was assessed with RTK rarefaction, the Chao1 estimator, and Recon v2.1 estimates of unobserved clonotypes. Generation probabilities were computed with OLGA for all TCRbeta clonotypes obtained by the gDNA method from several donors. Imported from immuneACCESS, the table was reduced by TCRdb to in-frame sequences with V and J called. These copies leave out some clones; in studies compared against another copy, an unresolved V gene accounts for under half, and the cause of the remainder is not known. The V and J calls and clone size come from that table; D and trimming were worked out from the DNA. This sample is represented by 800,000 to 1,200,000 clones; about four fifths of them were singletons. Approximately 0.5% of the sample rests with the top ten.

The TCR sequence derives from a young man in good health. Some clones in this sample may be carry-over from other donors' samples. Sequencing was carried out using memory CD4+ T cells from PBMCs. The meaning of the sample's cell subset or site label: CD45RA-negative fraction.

The CDR3 protein: CASSTTRDSYF. The bases are TGTGCCAGCAGTACCACTCGGGACAGCTACTTC. The sequence joins TRBV28 to TRBJ2-5, with 7 bases aligning to TRBD1. Inclusive of the bounding cysteine and phenylalanine, the CDR3 is 11 residues long. Just the 33-base CDR3 DNA is kept, in frame starting at base 1. Here V drops 5 bases and J drops 14 bases, and the junction holds 8 bases not matched to any gene. Based on the germline V gene, the CDR1 and CDR2 sequences are MDHEN and SYDVKM.